These 9 T cell receptor beta chains share one sample of origin, sequenced in a study of T cells after yellow fever vaccination. TCRdb recomputed calls from the 5' RACE reads with MiXCR, one row per CDR3 protein. The data hold around 320,000 distinct CDR3 sequences, with 7.5% to 9% observed a single time. The sample here was CD4+ T cells sorted from PBMCs, taken 5 days after the yellow fever booster vaccination. Source of these receptors: a man aged 18 to 29 who received the YFV17D yellow fever vaccine.

This clonotype was seen a few times. The chain joins TRBV5-1 to TRBJ1-2, with 8 bases aligning to TRBD1. The CDR3 contains 13 residues. CDR1 and CDR2 from the germline V gene are SGHRS and YFSETQ. After removal of 2 bases from V and 8 bases from J, the junction contained 5 bases not matched to a gene. CDR3 region: CASSFRDRPGYTF. CDR3 sequence (DNA): TGCGCCAGCAGCTTCCGGGACAGGCCGGGCTACACCTTC.

This clonotype has ten or more counts. DNA of the CDR3: TGCGCCAGCAGTCAATCCGGGACAGGGTACGACAATGAGCAGTTCTTC. Translated, it gives CASSQSGTGYDNEQFF. The chain combines TRBV23-1 with TRBJ2-1; 9 nucleotides line up with TRBD1. TRBV23-1 qualifies as an ORF whose function is uncertain. CDR3 length: 16 amino acids. V lost 0 bases to trimming and J lost 5 bases; unmatched junction nucleotides: 5.

This clonotype came up a few times. The chain recombines TRBV6-2 or TRBV6-3 with TRBJ1-1; D unresolved. Trimming removed 2 bases at V and 5 bases at J, with 12 bases between. This CDR3 is 14 amino acids long. Germline V gene sequence: CDR1 MNHEY, CDR2 SVGEGT. CDR3 in amino acids: CASSYPPERTEAFF. The DNA of the CDR3 is TGTGCCAGCAGTTACCCTCCCGAAAGGACTGAAGCTTTCTTT.

This clonotype was counted only a few times. CDR3 nucleotides: TGCGCCAGCAGCTTTGCGGACCCGAACACTGAAGCTTTCTTT. Its protein is CASSFADPNTEAFF. The V call is TRBV5-1, the J call TRBJ1-1; D is ambiguous. CDR3 length equals 14 residues. Germline CDR1 SGHRS, CDR2 YFSETQ. Trimming stripped 2 bases from V and 1 base from J, with 9 bases between.

In this sample, this clonotype turned up many times. CDR3 bases: TGCGCCAGCACCCTGACAGGAACACAAGAGACCCAGTACTTC. Translation: CASTLTGTQETQYF. The V gene is TRBV5-1, the J gene TRBJ2-5; TRBD1 might be the D (6 bases). The germline gives CDR1 SGHRS, CDR2 YFSETQ. The CDR3 has 14 amino acids. The V end lost 6 bases, the J end lost 2 bases, and 14 bases lay between the germline ends.

Many counts were recorded for this clonotype. This chain uses TRBV4-3 with TRBJ2-3, with 7 positions matching TRBD1. Germline loops: CDR1 LGHNA, CDR2 YSLEER. The junction had 11 bases not matched to a gene; V was cut back by 4 bases and J by 4 bases. The CDR3 loop spans 16 amino acids. The CDR3 DNA is TGCGCCAGCAGCCCGGGGACAGTTGGGAACTCAGATACGCAGTATTTT. It is translated as CASSPGTVGNSDTQYF.

This clonotype was counted only a few times. CDR3 region: CASSLRVAGAYEQYF. In DNA, the CDR3 is TGTGCCAGCAGCCTAAGGGTGGCAGGGGCCTACGAGCAGTACTTC. The chain combines TRBV7-2 with TRBJ2-7; D may be TRBD1 (6 bases). V was trimmed by 5 bases and J by 2 bases, leaving 16 bases between them. Germline V gene lookup returns CDR1 SGHTA and CDR2 FQGNSA. The CDR3 spans 15 residues.

The chain employs TRBV27 and TRBJ1-3; no firm D call. V was shortened by 11 bases and J by 0 bases, with 14 bases between the two germline ends. CDR1 and CDR2 from the germline V gene are MNHEY and SMNVEV (reference sequence). This CDR3 comprises 14 residues. DNA of the CDR3: TGTGCCGCAAAGCCTTACCCCTCTGGAAACACCATATATTTT. Protein: CAAKPYPSGNTIYF.

The rearrangement uses TRBV21-1 and TRBJ2-1; the DNA was not used to check the table's D call, TRBD1. TRBV21-1 corresponds to a pseudogene. The CDR3 spans 16 residues. The CDR3 DNA is TGTGCCAGCAGCAAAGGGAGGGGGGGTTTAGGCAATGAGCAGTTCTTC. Protein product: CASSKGRGGLGNEQFF.